This T cell receptor (beta chain) was sequenced in a study of blood T cell repertoires in COVID-19. V lost 0 bases to trimming and J lost 3 bases; unmatched junction nucleotides: 9. The CDR3 covers 18 residues. Germline V lookup: CDR1 MGHRA, CDR2 YSYEKL. Adults between roughly 18 and 95 years of age took part from more than 20 US areas. Donors in Cohort 3 counted as recovered after two negative PCRs, clearance, or symptom resolution. Assay: immunoSEQ multiplex PCR; the TCRdb copy retains only in-frame clones and omits some. The data show approximately 290,000 clones, 75% to 95% seen once. Sequencing was carried out using PBMCs or T cells enriched from blood (not recorded which). This chain links TRBV4-1 with TRBJ2-2; 8 bases map to TRBD1. The receptor comes from a woman in her thirties who had recovered from COVID-19. The CDR3, as DNA: TGCGCCAGCAGCCAAGATTTGTTCAGGGGGCTAGACACCGGGGAGCTGTTTTTT. Encoded protein: CASSQDLFRGLDTGELFF.